This T cell receptor (beta chain) emerged from a study of Tregs in tolerant kidney transplant recipients. The overall study: Sorting of CD4+CD25+CD127- cells followed 3-day belatacept mixed lymphocyte reactions, sometimes with roughly five-day graft donor restimulation.

With regard to this clone: As yet, its antigen is unknown.

Study-wide points: This study did not directly address biological reproducibility.

CDR1 MGHRA and CDR2 YSYEKL come from the germline V gene. This CDR3 contains 14 residues. V was trimmed by 4 bases and J by 3 bases, leaving 12 bases between them. This table comes from immunoSEQ multiplex PCR, and its TCRdb copy is limited to in-frame clones, with some not included. The table has about 2,000 clones, around 48% seen once. The clonotype originates from a human donor in good health. The V gene is TRBV4-1, the J gene TRBJ2-5; no firm D call. Sequenced input: Tregs from blood cultured with allogeneic cells. CDR3 amino acids: CASSRTRFEETQYF. The CDR3 DNA is TGCGCCAGCAGCCGTACCAGGTTTGAAGAGACCCAGTACTTC.